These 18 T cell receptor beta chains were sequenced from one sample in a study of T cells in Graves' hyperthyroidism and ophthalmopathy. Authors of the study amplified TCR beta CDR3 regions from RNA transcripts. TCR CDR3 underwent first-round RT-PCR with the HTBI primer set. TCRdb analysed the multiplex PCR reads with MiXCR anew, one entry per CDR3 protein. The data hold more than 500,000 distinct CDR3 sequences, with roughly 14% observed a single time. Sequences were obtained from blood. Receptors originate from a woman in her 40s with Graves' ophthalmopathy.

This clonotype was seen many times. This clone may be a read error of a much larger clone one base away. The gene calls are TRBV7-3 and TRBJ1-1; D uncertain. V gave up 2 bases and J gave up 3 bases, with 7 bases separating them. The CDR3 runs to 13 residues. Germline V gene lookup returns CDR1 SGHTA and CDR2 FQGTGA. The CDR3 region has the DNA TGTGCCAGCAGCTTAGACAAGGACACTGAAGCTTTCTTT. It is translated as CASSLDKDTEAFF.

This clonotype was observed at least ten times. This CDR3 reads CSARDSRGILDGYTF. The CDR3 bases are TGCAGTGCTAGAGATAGTAGAGGGATCCTAGATGGCTACACCTTC. This chain links TRBV20-1 with TRBJ1-2; the D is unclear. Germline V CDR1 and CDR2: DFQATT, SNEGSKA (reference sequence). The CDR3 is 15 amino acids. Trimming took 0 bases from V and 6 from J, leaving 17 bases between them.

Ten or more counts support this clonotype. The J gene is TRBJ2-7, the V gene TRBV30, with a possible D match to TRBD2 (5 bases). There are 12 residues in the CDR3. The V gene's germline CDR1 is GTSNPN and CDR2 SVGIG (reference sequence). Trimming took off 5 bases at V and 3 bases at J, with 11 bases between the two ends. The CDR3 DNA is TGTGCCTGGGGACGGGGTTACTACGAGCAGTACTTC. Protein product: CAWGRGYYEQYF.

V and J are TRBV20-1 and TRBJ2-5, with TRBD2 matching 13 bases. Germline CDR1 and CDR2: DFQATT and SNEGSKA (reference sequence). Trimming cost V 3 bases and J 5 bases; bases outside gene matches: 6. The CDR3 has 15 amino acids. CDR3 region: CSARMGLAGLETQYF. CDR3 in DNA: TGCAGTGCTAGGATGGGACTAGCGGGACTTGAGACCCAGTACTTC.

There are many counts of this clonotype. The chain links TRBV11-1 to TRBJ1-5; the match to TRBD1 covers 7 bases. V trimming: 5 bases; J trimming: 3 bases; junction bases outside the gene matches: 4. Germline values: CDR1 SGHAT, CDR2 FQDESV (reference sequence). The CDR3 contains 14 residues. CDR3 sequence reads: CASSMTGTNQPQHF. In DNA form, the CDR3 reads TGTGCCAGCAGCATGACAGGGACCAATCAGCCCCAGCATTTT.

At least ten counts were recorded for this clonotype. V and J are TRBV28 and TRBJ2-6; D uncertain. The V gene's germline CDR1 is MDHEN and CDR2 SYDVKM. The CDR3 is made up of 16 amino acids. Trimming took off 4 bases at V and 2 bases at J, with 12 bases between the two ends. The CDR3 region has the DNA TGTGCCAGCAGTTCCGGCCGCTTAACTGGGGCCAACGTCCTGACTTTC. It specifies CASSSGRLTGANVLTF.

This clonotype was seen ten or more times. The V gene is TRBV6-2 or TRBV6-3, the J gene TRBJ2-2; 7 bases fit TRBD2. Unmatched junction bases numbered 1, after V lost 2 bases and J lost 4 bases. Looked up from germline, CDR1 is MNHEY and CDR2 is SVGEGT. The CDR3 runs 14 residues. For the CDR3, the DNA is TGTGCCAGCAGTTACCTAGCGGCCACCGGGGAGCTGTTTTTT. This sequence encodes CASSYLAATGELFF.

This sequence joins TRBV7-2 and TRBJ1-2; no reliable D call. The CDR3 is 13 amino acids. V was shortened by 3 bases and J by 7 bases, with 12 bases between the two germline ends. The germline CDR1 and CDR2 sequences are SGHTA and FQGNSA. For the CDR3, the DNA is TGTGCCAGCAGCTTGAGAGGGATCTCTGGCTACACCTTC. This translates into CASSLRGISGYTF.

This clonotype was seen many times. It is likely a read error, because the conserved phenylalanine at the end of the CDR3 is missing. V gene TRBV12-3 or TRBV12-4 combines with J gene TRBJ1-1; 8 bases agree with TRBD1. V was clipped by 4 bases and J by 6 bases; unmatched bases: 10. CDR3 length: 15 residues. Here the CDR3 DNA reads TGTGCCAGCAGTTCCTCCCGGACAGGGTGGGCTGAAGCTTTCCTT. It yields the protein CASSSSRTGWAEAFL.

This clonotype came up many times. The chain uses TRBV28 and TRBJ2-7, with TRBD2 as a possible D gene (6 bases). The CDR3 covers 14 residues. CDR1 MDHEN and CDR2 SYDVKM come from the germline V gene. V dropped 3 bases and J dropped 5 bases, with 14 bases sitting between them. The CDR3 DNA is TGTGCCAGCAGTTTGTACGGGGGTGGCGACGAGCAGTACTTC. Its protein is CASSLYGGGDEQYF.

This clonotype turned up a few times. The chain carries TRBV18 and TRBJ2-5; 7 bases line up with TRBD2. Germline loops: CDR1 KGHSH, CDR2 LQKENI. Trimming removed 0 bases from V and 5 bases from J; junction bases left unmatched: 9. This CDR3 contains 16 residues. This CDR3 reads CASSPPIRIGRETQYF. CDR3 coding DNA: TGTGCCAGCTCACCACCAATTAGGATCGGGAGGGAGACCCAGTACTTC. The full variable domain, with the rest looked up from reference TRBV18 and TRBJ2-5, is NAGVMQNPRHLVRRRGQEARLRCSPMKGHSHVYWYRQLPEEGLKFMVYLQKENIIDESGMPKERFSAEFPKEGPSILRIQQVVRGDSAAYFCASSPPIRIGRETQYFGPGTRLLVL.

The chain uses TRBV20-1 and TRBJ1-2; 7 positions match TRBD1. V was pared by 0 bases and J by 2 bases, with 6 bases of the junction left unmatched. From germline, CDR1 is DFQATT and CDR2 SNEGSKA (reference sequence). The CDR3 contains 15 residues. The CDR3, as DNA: TGCAGTGCTAGAGAGGCAGGGGGGGCGAACTATGGCTACACCTTC. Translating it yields CSAREAGGANYGYTF.

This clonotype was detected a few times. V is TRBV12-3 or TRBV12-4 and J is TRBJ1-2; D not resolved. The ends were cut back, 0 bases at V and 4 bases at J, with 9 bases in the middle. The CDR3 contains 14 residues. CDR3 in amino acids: CASSLASEAYGYTF. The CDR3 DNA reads TGTGCCAGCAGTTTAGCCAGTGAGGCCTATGGCTACACCTTC.

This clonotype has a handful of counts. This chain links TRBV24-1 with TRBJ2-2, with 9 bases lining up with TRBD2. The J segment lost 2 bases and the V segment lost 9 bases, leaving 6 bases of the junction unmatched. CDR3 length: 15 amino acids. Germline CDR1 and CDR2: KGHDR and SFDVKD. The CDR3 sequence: CATWGLAGNTGELFF. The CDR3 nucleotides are TGTGCCACCTGGGGACTAGCCGGAAACACCGGGGAGCTGTTTTTT.

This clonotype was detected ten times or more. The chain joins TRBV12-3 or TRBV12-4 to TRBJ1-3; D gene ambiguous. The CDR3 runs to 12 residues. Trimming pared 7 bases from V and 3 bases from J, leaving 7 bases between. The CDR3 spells CASTRLGNTIYF. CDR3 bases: TGTGCCAGCACAAGGCTTGGAAACACCATATATTTT.

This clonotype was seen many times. The CDR3 spells CASSPGQGKSEAFF. As DNA, the CDR3 is TGTGCCAGCAGCCCAGGACAGGGGAAGTCTGAAGCTTTCTTT. The rearrangement links TRBV28 to TRBJ1-1; 9 bases agree with TRBD1. V shed 6 bases, J shed 6 bases, and the junction held 8 bases outside the gene matches. Germline V gene sequence: CDR1 MDHEN, CDR2 SYDVKM. The CDR3 is 14 residues long.

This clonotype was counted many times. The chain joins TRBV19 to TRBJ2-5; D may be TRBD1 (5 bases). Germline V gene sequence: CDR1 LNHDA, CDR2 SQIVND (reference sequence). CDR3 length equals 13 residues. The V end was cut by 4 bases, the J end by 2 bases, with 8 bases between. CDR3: CASSTRQQETQYF. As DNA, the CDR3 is TGTGCCAGTAGTACCCGACAGCAAGAGACCCAGTACTTC.

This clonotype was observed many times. Here the CDR3 DNA reads TGTGCCAGCAGACGTCTAGCGGCGGGGGAGCTGTTTTTT. Its translation is CASRRLAAGELFF. The chain combines TRBV7-2 with TRBJ2-2, with 7 bases that match TRBD2. This CDR3 is built from 13 residues. With 6 bases clipped from V and 8 bases from J, the junction kept 6 bases outside the gene matches. Germline V gives CDR1 SGHTA, CDR2 FQGNSA.